The 5 T cell receptor beta chains below all came from one sample that was sequenced in a study of OX40 agonist ivuxolimab in advanced cancers. Only in-frame clones appear in the TCRdb table, and some are missing; sequencing was by immunoSEQ multiplex PCR. Of more than 75,000 clones in the sample, approximately 85% were seen once. This sample comprised CD4+ or CD8+ T cells sorted from blood, obtained in a trial of the OX40 agonist ivuxolimab. The receptors were sampled from an adult with an advanced solid tumor such as melanoma, head and neck, liver or kidney cancer.

The CDR3 region has the DNA TGTGCCAGCAGCCTACAGGGGGCCGGGAACACTGAAGCTTTCTTT. Its protein is CASSLQGAGNTEAFF. This chain uses TRBV5-4 with TRBJ1-1; 9 nucleotides agree with TRBD1. V lost 4 bases to trimming and J lost 1 base; unmatched junction nucleotides: 5. The CDR3 is made up of 15 amino acids. Per the germline V gene, CDR1 is SGHNT and CDR2 is YYREEE (reference sequence).

This clone was seen just once. The V and J genes are TRBV6-6 and TRBJ1-6, with 7 bases aligning to TRBD1. Germline CDR1 and CDR2: MNHNY and SVGAGI (reference sequence). V shed 7 bases and J 4 bases; nucleotides not matched to a gene: 10. This CDR3 is 16 amino acids long. CDR3 bases: TGTGCCAGCAACCTCTCCAGGGGGGGATATAATTCACCCCTCCACTTT. It yields the protein CASNLSRGGYNSPLHF.

This sequence joins TRBV6-5 and TRBJ2-7; D uncertain. CDR1 and CDR2 from the germline V gene are MNHEY and SVGAGI. The CDR3 length is 15 residues. The V gene lost 5 bases and the J gene lost 2 bases, with 16 bases spanning the gap. This chain's CDR3 is CASSKTPTLTYEQYV. The CDR3 region has the DNA TGTGCCAGCAGTAAGACCCCGACCCTTACCTACGAGCAGTACGTC.

This chain uses TRBV27 with TRBJ2-1, with 7 bases that match TRBD2. Trimming took 2 bases from V and 3 from J; bases not matched to a gene: 7. Germline V gives CDR1 MNHEY, CDR2 SMNVEV (reference sequence). CDR3 length equals 16 residues. CDR3 bases: TGTGCCAGCAGTTTACGGTCGGAGCGGGGCTACAATGAGCAGTTCTTC. Translated, it gives CASSLRSERGYNEQFF.

The chain carries TRBV5-4 and TRBJ1-2; possible D gene TRBD1, 6 bases. This CDR3 spans 14 amino acids. Germline-derived CDR1 and CDR2 are SGHNT and YYREEE (reference sequence). Trimming left V 5 bases short and J 4 bases short, with 15 bases between. Here the CDR3 reads CASRDSGFLYGYTF. The CDR3 coding sequence is TGTGCCAGCAGGGACAGCGGATTCCTCTATGGCTACACCTTC.